The 18 T cell receptor beta chains below were found in one sample sequenced in a study of blood T cell repertoires in COVID-19. TCRdb keeps only in-frame clones here, not all; method: immunoSEQ multiplex PCR. The sample shows fewer than 250,000 clones, 84% of them seen only once. The specimen was PBMCs or T cells enriched from blood (not recorded which). The origin of the receptors is a woman in her thirties or forties who had recovered from COVID-19.

As regards this clone: Other DNA sequences in this specimen translate into the identical CDR3. The chain joins TRBV6-5 to TRBJ1-1, with TRBD1 as a possible D gene (6 bases). V gave up 9 bases and J gave up 1 base, with 9 bases separating them. The length of the CDR3 is 12 residues. Looked up from germline, CDR1 is MNHEY and CDR2 is SVGAGI. The CDR3 reads CASRGGNTEAFF. The CDR3 DNA sequence: TGTGCCAGTCGAGGGGGGAACACTGAAGCTTTCTTT.

The J gene is TRBJ1-3, the V gene TRBV27; 7 bases line up with TRBD1. V lost 5 bases to trimming and J lost 0 bases; unmatched junction nucleotides: 10. The CDR3 spans 17 residues. Germline lookup yields CDR1 MNHEY and CDR2 SMNVEV (reference sequence). CDR3 DNA: TGTGCCAGCAGTCCATTTTTACAGGGGCCCTCTGGAAACACCATATATTTT. It specifies CASSPFLQGPSGNTIYF.

The chain carries TRBV6-5 and TRBJ1-1, with D perhaps TRBD1 (6 bases). Per the germline V gene, CDR1 is MNHEY and CDR2 is SVGAGI. Trimming removed 6 bases at V and 1 base at J, with 12 bases between. The CDR3 runs to 14 residues. The CDR3 loop reads CASSRDTSNTEAFF. The CDR3 DNA sequence: TGTGCCAGCAGCAGGGACACTTCGAACACTGAAGCTTTCTTT.

Here the CDR3 reads CASSLPIAYSGNTIYF. The CDR3 DNA reads TGTGCCAGCAGTTTGCCCATAGCCTACTCTGGAAACACCATATATTTT. This sequence joins TRBV28 and TRBJ1-3; no clear D. V dropped 3 bases and J dropped 0 bases, with 12 bases sitting between them. From germline, CDR1 is MDHEN and CDR2 SYDVKM. The CDR3 spans 16 residues.

The rearrangement joins TRBV10-3 to TRBJ1-6; D perhaps matches TRBD1 (5 bases). There are 15 residues in the CDR3. Trimming took 8 bases from V and 4 from J, leaving 15 bases between them. In germline, CDR1 is ENHRY, CDR2 SYGVKD. Written as DNA, the CDR3 is TGTGCCATCTCGATGGAGCCAGGGTATAATTCACCCCTCCACTTT. This codes for CAISMEPGYNSPLHF.

The rearrangement joins TRBV24-1 to TRBJ2-2; 7 positions agree with TRBD1. Germline V gives CDR1 KGHDR, CDR2 SFDVKD. The V segment lost 4 bases and the J segment 0 bases; nucleotides outside the gene matches: 7. The CDR3 length is 17 residues. The CDR3 region has the DNA TGTGCCACCAGTGACTCCCACAGGGGCGCGAACACCGGGGAGCTGTTTTTT. It translates to CATSDSHRGANTGELFF.

The V and J genes are TRBV14 and TRBJ2-1; 13 bases align to TRBD2. Germline V gene lookup returns CDR1 SGHDN and CDR2 FVKESK. The CDR3 contains 16 residues. V lost 4 bases and J lost 5; bases outside the gene matches: 5. CDR3 protein: CASSRIGTSGNNEQFF. DNA of the CDR3: TGTGCCAGCAGCCGAATAGGGACTAGCGGGAACAATGAGCAGTTCTTC. The whole variable domain, remainder taken from reference TRBV14 and TRBJ2-1, is EAGVTQFPSHSVIEKGQTVTLRCDPISGHDNLYWYRRVMGKEIKFLLHFVKESKQDESGMPNNRFLAERTGGTYSTLKVQPAELEDSGVYFCASSRIGTSGNNEQFFGPGTRLTVL.

The chain joins TRBV11-3 to TRBJ1-6; weak D call: TRBD1 (6 bases). The germline gives CDR1 SGHNT, CDR2 YENEEA. The V gene lost 4 bases and the J gene lost 10 bases, with 17 bases spanning the gap. This CDR3 comprises 15 residues. The CDR3 loop is CASSSRTARGSPLHF. CDR3 coding DNA: TGTGCCAGCAGCTCAAGGACAGCGAGAGGATCACCCCTCCACTTT. The full variable domain, completed using reference TRBV11-3 and TRBJ1-6, is EAGVVQSPRYKIIEKKQPVAFWCNPISGHNTLYWYLQNLGQGPELLIRYENEEAVDDSQLPKDRFSAERLKGVDSTLKIQPAELGDSAVYLCASSSRTARGSPLHFGNGTRLTVT.

The rearrangement links TRBV10-3 to TRBJ1-2; D not resolved. The CDR3 has 13 residues. Germline loops: CDR1 ENHRY, CDR2 SYGVKD. V was cut by 0 bases and J by 3 bases, with 5 bases left in between. DNA for the CDR3: TGTGCCATCAGTGAGTCGCGCGACTATGGCTACACCTTC. Its translation: CAISESRDYGYTF.

The gene calls are TRBV28 and TRBJ2-7, with 9 nucleotides matching TRBD1. Germline V gives CDR1 MDHEN, CDR2 SYDVKM. CDR3 length: 14 residues. Trimming cost V 6 bases and J 5 bases; bases outside gene matches: 8. The CDR3 spells CASSPTGGRDEQYF. The CDR3 bases are TGTGCCAGCAGCCCTACAGGGGGCAGGGACGAGCAGTACTTC.

V usage is TRBV5-1 and J usage is TRBJ2-3; 8 bases agree with TRBD2. Germline assignment: CDR1 SGHRS and CDR2 YFSETQ. The ends lost 3 bases at V and 4 bases at J; junction bases unmatched: 7. This CDR3 comprises 15 residues. In nucleotides, the CDR3 is TGCGCCAGCAGCTCAAATTCAGCGGGAGCAGATACGCAGTATTTT. It specifies CASSSNSAGADTQYF.

This rearrangement joins TRBV6-2 or TRBV6-3 to TRBJ2-2, with a tentative D call TRBD1 (6 bases). Germline V CDR1 and CDR2: MNHEY, SVGEGT. This CDR3 region has 15 residues. V dropped 5 bases and J dropped 4 bases, with 14 bases sitting between them. CDR3 DNA sequence: TGTGCCAGCAGTACGACAACAGGGTTCACCGGGGAGCTGTTTTTT. Encoded protein: CASSTTTGFTGELFF.

The chain carries TRBV9 and TRBJ2-1; 8 bases are a match to TRBD2. The CDR3 is 16 residues long. V shed 4 bases and J 0 bases; nucleotides not matched to a gene: 6. Germline V CDR1 and CDR2: SGDLS, YYNGEE. The CDR3 loop is CASSLKSGSSYNEQFF. The CDR3 coding sequence is TGTGCCAGCAGCCTGAAGAGCGGGAGCTCCTACAATGAGCAGTTCTTC.

The chain has TRBV14 and TRBJ2-5, with D unclear. CDR3 length: 13 amino acids. Germline assignment: CDR1 SGHDN and CDR2 FVKESK. V was cut by 4 bases and J by 7 bases, with 13 bases left in between. The CDR3 region has the DNA TGTGCCAGCAGCCCCTCCCCTCGAGGGACCCAGTACTTC. Translating it yields CASSPSPRGTQYF.

This clone was detected once. This chain joins TRBV3-1 (or the pseudogene TRBV3-2) and TRBJ1-2; tentatively, D is TRBD1 (5 bases). V dropped 8 bases and J dropped 7 bases, with 17 bases sitting between them. CDR3 size: 13 residues. Per the germline V gene, CDR1 is LGHDT and CDR2 is YNNKEL (reference sequence). The CDR3 DNA reads TGTGCCAGCGGACAAAGAGTAGGGCTTGGCTACACCTTC. It codes for CASGQRVGLGYTF.

The chain has TRBV10-3 and TRBJ1-2; D not resolved. Between the trimmed V and J ends, which lost 2 bases and 3 bases, there was a span of 7 bases. CDR1 and CDR2 (germline): ENHRY, SYGVKD. The CDR3 runs 13 residues. The CDR3 DNA sequence: TGTGCCATCAGTGAGGGGAGGGACTATGGCTACACCTTC. It yields the protein CAISEGRDYGYTF.

The chain is built from TRBV25-1 and TRBJ1-1; D is perhaps TRBD1 (5 bases). Germline V gives CDR1 MGHDK, CDR2 SYGVNS. V dropped 5 bases and J dropped 11 bases, with 18 bases sitting between them. The CDR3 sequence is 13 residues long. CDR3 residues: CASSRYAKEGAFF. CDR3 DNA sequence: TGTGCCAGCAGTCGTTATGCGAAGGAGGGGGCTTTCTTT.

This chain connects TRBV21-1 to TRBJ1-6. TRBV21-1 is deemed a pseudogene. The length of the CDR3 is 15 residues. The CDR3 is CASSKRSQGGSPLHF. DNA of the CDR3: TGTGCCAGCAGCAAAAGGTCCCAGGGAGGTTCACCCCTCCACTTT.